The clone carrying this T cell receptor beta chain has a single count. This sample stems from a study of cytotoxic CD8 clonotypes in ibrutinib-treated CLL. The germline V and J ends were trimmed by 3 bases and 8 bases, with 10 bases remaining between them. This CDR3 spans 12 amino acids. The germline V gene encodes CDR1 MDHEN and CDR2 SYDVKM. Here immunoSEQ multiplex PCR was the method, and the copy in TCRdb shows in-frame clones only, minus some. This sample yields more than 200,000 clones, of which around three quarters are seen a single time; less than 20% belongs to the top ten. The J gene is TRBJ1-2, the V gene TRBV28, with D possibly being TRBD1 (6 bases). This specimen was PBMCs, taken after 24 months of ibrutinib treatment. This TCR came from a human donor with chronic lymphocytic leukemia. Here the CDR3 DNA reads TGTGCCAGCAGTTTTTTGGGGGGCGGCTACACCTTC. Translating it yields CASSFLGGGYTF.